A single sample gave rise to the 15 T cell receptor beta chains below, sequenced in a study of blood T cell repertoires in COVID-19. The table came from immunoSEQ multiplex PCR; TCRdb's copy has only in-frame clones and leaves some out. The table records 290,000 or so clones, roughly 87% of them present only once. The sequencing input was peripheral blood. The receptor set was obtained from a man younger than 30 with active or convalescent COVID-19.

The rearrangement links TRBV11-2 to TRBJ1-4; tentative D call: TRBD1 (5 bases). Germline-derived CDR1 and CDR2 are SGHAT and FQNNGV. CDR3 length: 15 residues. V lost 1 base and J 6 bases, leaving 12 bases between the germline ends. The CDR3 coding sequence is TGTGCCAGCAGCTTAGTGTCGGCAGGGTATGAAAAACTGTTTTTT. Translating gives CASSLVSAGYEKLFF.

The chain is built from TRBV5-1 and TRBJ1-2, with 7 bases identical to TRBD1. The CDR3 sequence is 13 residues long. Germline loops: CDR1 SGHRS, CDR2 YFSETQ. J gave up 6 bases and V 3 bases, and 5 bases lay outside the gene matches. CDR3 sequence (DNA): TGCGCCAGCAGCTCACAGGGGTCCCATGGCTACACCTTC. Translating it yields CASSSQGSHGYTF.

This clone appeared a single time. The V and J genes are TRBV19 and TRBJ1-5, with 12 positions matching TRBD1. Germline CDR1 and CDR2: LNHDA and SQIVND (reference sequence). This CDR3 is 16 amino acids long. The V and J ends lost 3 bases and 6 bases, in that order; junction bases with no gene match: 6. CDR3 region: CASSIGGTGGIQPQHF. The DNA of the CDR3 is TGTGCCAGTAGTATTGGCGGGACAGGGGGCATTCAGCCCCAGCATTTT.

Written as DNA, the CDR3 is TGTGCCAGCAGCTTGGTTGGCCGCGACATGGAGCAGTTCTTC. It codes for CASSLVGRDMEQFF. The chain uses TRBV5-5 and TRBJ2-1; no reliable D call. V shed 0 bases and J shed 10 bases, with 14 bases lying between them. Germline values: CDR1 SGHKS, CDR2 YYEKEE (reference sequence). This CDR3 has 14 amino acids.

The V gene is TRBV27, the J gene TRBJ1-6, with D possibly matching TRBD1 (6 bases). The CDR3 has 14 amino acids. Trimming took off 6 bases at V and 10 bases at J, with 16 bases between the two ends. CDR1 is MNHEY and CDR2 is SMNVEV in the germline V gene (reference sequence). Here the CDR3 DNA reads TGTGCCAGCAGGCGAGGGGGGGGTGAATCACCCCTCCACTTT. It codes for CASRRGGGESPLHF.

V is TRBV29-1 and J is TRBJ1-1; D may be TRBD1 (5 bases). The CDR3 spans 13 residues. V lost 0 bases, J lost 4 bases, and 9 bases lay in between. In germline, CDR1 is SQVTM, CDR2 ANQGSEA. The CDR3 coding sequence is TGCAGCGTTGAAGATCTGACAGTCACTGAAGCTTTCTTT. It is translated as CSVEDLTVTEAFF.

The genes are TRBV27 and TRBJ1-6, with D possibly being TRBD1 (6 bases). This CDR3 region has 16 residues. Trimming left V 6 bases short and J 6 bases short, with 18 bases between. Germline CDR1 is MNHEY and CDR2 is SMNVEV (reference sequence). CDR3 loop: CASRYSPDSLNSPLHF. In nucleotides, the CDR3 is TGTGCCAGCAGATACTCCCCGGACAGCCTTAATTCACCCCTCCACTTT.

The chain joins TRBV12-3 or TRBV12-4 to TRBJ1-2, with TRBD1 as a possible D gene (6 bases). V lost 5 bases and J 4 bases, leaving 11 bases between the germline ends. The CDR3 length is 13 residues. In DNA, the CDR3 is TGTGCCAGCAGTCGGGGGGGGGCCTATGGCTACACCTTC. This gives the protein CASSRGGAYGYTF.

This clone was counted between two and nine times. CDR3 bases: TGCAGCGCTGGGGGACACTCTGGAAACACCATATATTTT. Translation: CSAGGHSGNTIYF. The chain combines TRBV29-1 with TRBJ1-3; D might be TRBD1 (6 bases). Germline CDR1 and CDR2: SQVTM and ANQGSEA. V lost 7 bases and J 0 bases, leaving 10 bases between the germline ends. The CDR3 has 13 residues.

The sample holds many counts of this clone. The chain is built from TRBV6-4 and TRBJ2-1; D gene uncertain. Trimming pared 0 bases from V and 5 bases from J, leaving 5 bases between. Germline loops: CDR1 MRHNA, CDR2 SNTAGT. The CDR3 extends over 13 amino acids. The DNA for the CDR3 is TGTGCCAGCAGTGACTCGGCAAACAATGAGCAGTTCTTC. Residues: CASSDSANNEQFF.

This clone was seen a handful of times. The V gene is TRBV29-1, the J gene TRBJ2-2; 8 nucleotides align to TRBD1. This CDR3 contains 15 residues. Trimming removed 2 bases from V and 5 bases from J; junction bases left unmatched: 7. Germline V gene sequence: CDR1 SQVTM, CDR2 ANQGSEA. The CDR3 sequence: CSVELRTGRTGELFF. CDR3 coding DNA: TGCAGCGTTGAACTCCGGACAGGGAGGACCGGGGAGCTGTTTTTT.

The genes are TRBV19 and TRBJ1-5; D uncertain. With 5 bases removed from V and 6 bases from J, the gap between germline ends came to 11 bases. CDR3 size: 13 residues. Germline V CDR1 and CDR2: LNHDA, SQIVND (reference sequence). This CDR3 is CASSEQAGQPQHF. The CDR3 nucleotides are TGTGCCAGTAGTGAGCAGGCGGGTCAGCCCCAGCATTTT. The variable domain in full, with the rest retrieved from reference TRBV19 and TRBJ1-5, is DGGITQSPKYLFRKEGQNVTLSCEQNLNHDAMYWYRQDPGQGLRLIYYSQIVNDFQKGDIAEGYSVSREKKESFPLTVTSAQKNPTAFYLCASSEQAGQPQHFGDGTRLSIL.

The V and J genes are TRBV11-2 and TRBJ1-1; D might be TRBD1 (6 bases). Trimming removed 1 base from V and 5 bases from J, with 17 bases in between. Looked up from germline, CDR1 is SGHAT and CDR2 is FQNNGV. The CDR3 sequence is 16 residues long. In nucleotides, the CDR3 is TGTGCCAGCAGCTTAGTAGGTGGGTCAGGGGTGACTGAAGCTTTCTTT. Translating it yields CASSLVGGSGVTEAFF. Using reference TRBV11-2 and TRBJ1-1 for the parts outside the CDR3, the full variable domain is EAGVAQSPRYKIIEKRQSVAFWCNPISGHATLYWYQQILGQGPKLLIQFQNNGVVDDSQLPKDRFSAERLKGVDSTLKIQPAKLEDSAVYLCASSLVGGSGVTEAFFGQGTRLTVV.

This sequence joins TRBV30 and TRBJ1-1; no clear D. Germline V gene data show CDR1 as GTSNPN and CDR2 as SVGIG (reference sequence). The CDR3 totals 14 residues. Trimming took off 0 bases at V and 4 bases at J, with 12 bases between the two ends. CDR3 coding DNA: TGTGCCTGGAGTGTACGGGGTACGGGCACTGAAGCTTTCTTT. This codes for CAWSVRGTGTEAFF.

The V and J genes are TRBV10-1 and TRBJ2-3; D is possibly TRBD2 (5 bases). CDR3 length: 16 amino acids. V shed 3 bases and J shed 3 bases, with 16 bases lying between them. Germline loops: CDR1 WNHNN, CDR2 SYGVQD (reference sequence). Here the CDR3 reads CASSDQLVLGTDTQYF. Here the CDR3 DNA reads TGCGCCAGCAGTGACCAATTGGTACTAGGAACAGATACGCAGTATTTT.